The entry below gives a single T cell receptor beta chain sequence along with its context. Libraries were prepared by immunoSEQ multiplex PCR; TCRdb keeps only in-frame clonotypes and omits some of them. The sample has 120,000 to 150,000 clones; around 80% are singletons. This entry belongs to a study of blood T cell repertoires in COVID-19. For the study at large: The samples span acute and convalescent COVID-19 from the United States, Italy and Spain. Sources were T cells, B-cell-depleted T cells, or PBMCs; the material itself was cDNA or gDNA.

The receptor's source is a woman older than 75 in a cohort sampled during active or convalescent COVID-19. Sequencing used peripheral blood.

CDR3 nucleotides: TGTGCCACCAGCAGAGATGGAGGTTCTAATGAAAAACTGTTTTTT. Translating gives CATSRDGGSNEKLFF. This sequence joins TRBV15 and TRBJ1-4; D not certain. The CDR3 consists of 15 residues. Germline CDR1 is LNHNV and CDR2 is YYDKDF (reference sequence). Trimming shortened V by 0 bases and J by 3 bases, and 8 bases separated the two germline ends.